Each of the 30 T cell receptor beta chains below was sequenced from the same sample in a study of T cell responses to AZD1222 COVID-19 vaccine. Here immunoSEQ multiplex PCR was the method, and the copy in TCRdb shows in-frame clones only, minus some. Of about 120,000 clones in the sample, around 89% were seen once. Source: peripheral blood, taken on day 0 of AZD1222 vaccination. These receptors were taken from an adult in good health.

The chain couples TRBV21-1 to TRBJ2-5; TRBD1 is the table's D call and was not checked against the DNA. TRBV21-1 is a known pseudogene. This CDR3 comprises 16 residues. This CDR3 reads CASSGAPGQGRETQYF. CDR3 nucleotide sequence: TGTGCCAGCAGCGGGGCCCCGGGACAGGGTCGTGAGACCCAGTACTTC.

This sequence joins TRBV2 and TRBJ2-4, with D unresolved. CDR3 length: 16 amino acids. Trimming removed 3 bases at V and 1 base at J, with 13 bases between. Germline CDR1 and CDR2: SNHLY and FYNNEI. CDR3 sequence reads: CASSDLQALAKNIQYF. The CDR3 coding sequence is TGTGCCAGCAGTGACCTACAAGCACTGGCCAAAAACATTCAGTACTTC. Full variable domain (rest looked up from reference TRBV2 and TRBJ2-4): EPEVTQTPSHQVTQMGQEVILRCVPISNHLYFYWYRQILGQKVEFLVSFYNNEISEKSEIFDDQFSVERPDGSNFTLKIRSTKLEDSAMYFCASSDLQALAKNIQYFGAGTRLSVL.

The rearrangement joins TRBV7-9 to TRBJ2-5; D unclear. Trimming shortened V by 3 bases and J by 0 bases, and 5 bases separated the two germline ends. This CDR3 comprises 13 residues. Germline lookup yields CDR1 SEHNR and CDR2 FQNEAQ (reference sequence). The DNA of the CDR3 is TGTGCCAGCAGCTTTGGGGACCAAGAGACCCAGTACTTC. Amino acid sequence: CASSFGDQETQYF.

This clone was seen just once. The CDR3 coding sequence is TGTGCCAGCAGCGAGGGGGCTCGGAATTCACCCCTCCACTTT. As protein: CASSEGARNSPLHF. This rearrangement joins TRBV9 to TRBJ1-6; 7 nucleotides line up with TRBD1. The trim removed 3 bases at V and 7 bases at J, leaving 4 bases unmatched. CDR1 SGDLS and CDR2 YYNGEE come from the germline V gene. The CDR3 is 14 residues long.

J is TRBJ1-1 and V is TRBV4-1; TRBD1 is a possible D gene (6 bases). The CDR3 has 18 residues. Germline CDR1 reads MGHRA; CDR2 reads YSYEKL. The germline V and J ends were trimmed by 0 bases and 1 base, with 18 bases remaining between them. The CDR3 spells CASSQDWGQGLRNTEAFF. In DNA, the CDR3 is TGCGCCAGCAGCCAAGATTGGGGGCAGGGGTTACGGAACACTGAAGCTTTCTTT.

This chain joins TRBV5-1 and TRBJ2-7, with a tentative D call TRBD1 (5 bases). Germline V gene sequence: CDR1 SGHRS, CDR2 YFSETQ. Deletions cut 0 bases from V and 0 bases from J, with 10 bases between. This CDR3 has 15 residues. DNA for the CDR3: TGCGCCAGCAGCTTGGCCGCAGGGAACTCCTACGAGCAGTACTTC. Its protein product is CASSLAAGNSYEQYF.

This chain links TRBV6-5 with TRBJ1-5; no definite D call. Germline CDR1 MNHEY, CDR2 SVGAGI. V shed 4 bases and J shed 3 bases, with 10 bases lying between them. The CDR3 length is 14 residues. CDR3 DNA: TGTGCCAGCAGTTCGGTTGGGAACAATCAGCCCCAGCATTTT. Amino acids: CASSSVGNNQPQHF.

The chain combines TRBV24-1 with TRBJ2-1; D tentatively fits TRBD1 or TRBD2 (6 bases each). The CDR3 loop spans 15 amino acids. Germline V gene sequence: CDR1 KGHDR, CDR2 SFDVKD. The germline V and J ends were trimmed by 4 bases and 8 bases, with 17 bases remaining between them. The CDR3 reads CATSDPGQPGDEQFF. In DNA form, the CDR3 reads TGTGCCACCAGTGACCCGGGACAACCGGGGGATGAGCAGTTCTTC.

The J gene is TRBJ1-1, the V gene TRBV5-4; possible D gene TRBD1, 5 bases. This CDR3 region has 16 residues. Trimming took off 0 bases at V and 4 bases at J, with 16 bases between the two ends. CDR1 and CDR2 from the germline V gene are SGHNT and YYREEE (reference sequence). DNA for the CDR3: TGTGCCAGCAGCTTGGCCGGGGCGGGGTCGAGCACTGAAGCTTTCTTT. It codes for CASSLAGAGSSTEAFF.

The chain couples TRBV9 to TRBJ2-1; TRBD2 aligns across 11 bases. The CDR3 spans 16 residues. Germline V gives CDR1 SGDLS, CDR2 YYNGEE. The V and J ends lost 3 bases and 3 bases, in that order; junction bases with no gene match: 5. CDR3 loop: CASSEGLAGGYNEQFF. CDR3 coding DNA: TGTGCCAGCAGCGAGGGGCTAGCGGGGGGCTACAATGAGCAGTTCTTC.

V is TRBV7-8 and J is TRBJ2-3; D possibly uses TRBD1 or TRBD2 (6 bases each). Trimming took off 3 bases at V and 2 bases at J, with 12 bases between the two ends. This CDR3 is 15 amino acids long. Germline V gene lookup returns CDR1 SGHVS and CDR2 FQNEAQ. The CDR3 DNA is TGTGCCAGCAGCTTGGGGGCGGGGTTCACAGATACGCAGTATTTT. Its protein is CASSLGAGFTDTQYF.

This clone was observed a handful of times. The chain is built from TRBV5-4 and TRBJ1-4, with D maybe TRBD1 (6 bases). The germline CDR1 and CDR2 sequences are SGHNT and YYREEE (reference sequence). V was trimmed by 0 bases and J by 8 bases, leaving 11 bases between them. This CDR3 has 14 amino acids. The CDR3 bases are TGTGCCAGCAGCTTGGCAGGGGCGAGGGAAAAACTGTTTTTT. It encodes CASSLAGAREKLFF.

The V gene is TRBV7-6, the J gene TRBJ1-1; no firm D call. Trimming left V 3 bases short and J 0 bases short, with 2 bases between. CDR1 is SGHVS and CDR2 is FNYEAQ in the germline V gene. The length of the CDR3 is 12 residues. This CDR3 reads CASSFLNTEAFF. CDR3 DNA: TGTGCCAGCAGCTTCTTGAACACTGAAGCTTTCTTT.

The V and J genes are TRBV7-2 and TRBJ2-3; 8 bases map to TRBD1. Germline V gene lookup returns CDR1 SGHTA and CDR2 FQGNSA. Germline trimming cut 5 bases from V and 2 bases from J; bases unmatched to any gene: 9. The CDR3 is made up of 16 amino acids. CDR3 region: CASSPSDRGFTDTQYF. CDR3 DNA: TGTGCCAGCAGCCCGTCAGACAGGGGCTTCACAGATACGCAGTATTTT.

This rearrangement joins TRBV6-6 to TRBJ2-1; 15 bases agree with TRBD2. Germline V gene data show CDR1 as MNHNY and CDR2 as SVGAGI (reference sequence). V gave up 5 bases and J gave up 7 bases; unmatched junction bases: 6. This CDR3 contains 16 residues. The CDR3 loop reads CASSHQGTSGGNEQFF. CDR3 DNA: TGTGCCAGCAGTCACCAAGGGACTAGCGGGGGGAATGAGCAGTTCTTC.

The gene calls are TRBV5-1 and TRBJ2-1, with 7 bases that match TRBD1. The trim removed 2 bases at V and 7 bases at J, leaving 9 bases unmatched. Germline V lookup: CDR1 SGHRS, CDR2 YFSETQ. This CDR3 comprises 15 residues. For the CDR3, the DNA is TGCGCCAGCAGCTTCCGAGACAGGGATGTAAATGAGCAGTTCTTC. Translating gives CASSFRDRDVNEQFF.

The rearrangement uses TRBV5-1 and TRBJ2-2, with 7 bases aligning to TRBD1. The CDR3 loop spans 16 amino acids. Per germline, CDR1 SGHRS and CDR2 YFSETQ. V lost 0 bases and J lost 4; bases outside the gene matches: 6. CDR3 DNA sequence: TGCGCCAGCAGCTTGGCTCCGGGACAGAGCACCGGGGAGCTGTTTTTT. Encoded protein: CASSLAPGQSTGELFF.

J is TRBJ1-5 and V is TRBV7-2; D is unclear. Germline CDR1 and CDR2: SGHTA and FQGNSA. The CDR3 contains 16 residues. Between the trimmed V and J ends, which lost 5 bases and 1 base, there was a span of 15 bases. The CDR3 nucleotides read TGTGCCAGCAGCCCCCTGACTCATCGAAGCAATCAGCCCCAGCATTTT. Residues: CASSPLTHRSNQPQHF.

This clone came up once. The chain employs TRBV3-1 (or the pseudogene TRBV3-2) and TRBJ1-1; no reliable D call. The CDR3 is 13 amino acids. V gave up 1 base and J gave up 1 base, with 4 bases separating them. The germline gives CDR1 LGHDT, CDR2 YNNKEL (reference sequence). The CDR3 bases are TGTGCCAGCAGCCAAGGGCAGAACACTGAAGCTTTCTTT. Translation gives CASSQGQNTEAFF.

This chain joins TRBV4-3 and TRBJ2-6; maybe TRBD1 (6 bases). Germline V lookup: CDR1 LGHNA, CDR2 YSLEER. The CDR3 extends over 20 amino acids. V was clipped by 0 bases and J by 1 base, with 19 bases between them. The chain's CDR3 is CASSQDLEQGRESGANVLTF. Here the CDR3 DNA reads TGCGCCAGCAGCCAAGATTTAGAACAGGGCCGCGAATCTGGGGCCAACGTCCTGACTTTC.

The chain recombines TRBV5-1 with TRBJ2-3, with a possible D match to TRBD1 (5 bases). V lost 4 bases and J 2 bases, leaving 17 bases between the germline ends. Per the germline V gene, CDR1 is SGHRS and CDR2 is YFSETQ. The CDR3 runs 16 residues. The CDR3 sequence: CASSPKSDSFTDTQYF. CDR3 sequence (DNA): TGCGCCAGCAGCCCTAAGTCCGACAGCTTCACAGATACGCAGTATTTT.

The chain links TRBV6-1 to TRBJ2-2, with 13 bases lining up with TRBD2. The CDR3 consists of 19 residues. In germline, CDR1 is MNHNS, CDR2 SASEGT. J was trimmed by 0 bases and V by 4 bases; bases with no gene match: 8. The CDR3 DNA is TGTGCCAGCAGTGGCCGACTAGCGGGGGGCTACGCGAACACCGGGGAGCTGTTTTTT. As protein: CASSGRLAGGYANTGELFF.

This chain joins TRBV2 and TRBJ2-1; the match to TRBD2 covers 13 bases. The length of the CDR3 is 15 residues. The V segment lost 5 bases and the J segment 10 bases; nucleotides outside the gene matches: 8. Germline loops: CDR1 SNHLY, CDR2 FYNNEI. The CDR3: CASSRLAGGPGEQFF. CDR3 in DNA: TGTGCCAGCAGTCGACTAGCGGGGGGCCCAGGGGAGCAGTTCTTC.

The J gene is TRBJ2-3, the V gene TRBV12-5; D is undetermined. The CDR3 covers 17 residues. V dropped 7 bases and J dropped 5 bases, with 25 bases sitting between them. Germline CDR1 and CDR2: LGHNT and FRNRAP. CDR3 in DNA: TGTGCTAGTGCCCAACCAGCGACTGGTCGTATTCAAGATACGCAGTATTTT. This sequence encodes CASAQPATGRIQDTQYF.

The chain joins TRBV7-9 to TRBJ2-3, with D perhaps matching TRBD1 or TRBD2 (5 bases each). V was trimmed by 10 bases and J by 3 bases, leaving 14 bases between them. This CDR3 spans 13 amino acids. Germline loops: CDR1 SEHNR, CDR2 FQNEAQ (reference sequence). DNA of the CDR3: TGTGCCACCGACAGTTTAGCGACAGATACGCAGTATTTT. Translation: CATDSLATDTQYF.

This clone was seen a handful of times. The J gene is TRBJ2-1, the V gene TRBV24-1, with D possibly TRBD1 on 5 matching bases. Trimming removed 5 bases at V and 10 bases at J, with 11 bases between. The CDR3 contains 12 residues. Germline V gene sequence: CDR1 KGHDR, CDR2 SFDVKD. DNA of the CDR3: TGTGCCACCAGTGCTAGGGGATCCGAGCAGTTCTTC. Its translation is CATSARGSEQFF.

The chain uses TRBV19 and TRBJ1-6; a possible D gene is TRBD1 (5 bases). The V end lost 0 bases, the J end lost 10 bases, and 10 bases lay between the germline ends. The CDR3 spans 14 residues. The V gene's germline CDR1 is LNHDA and CDR2 SQIVND (reference sequence). The CDR3 protein is CASSIEGRLSPLHF. DNA of the CDR3: TGTGCCAGTAGTATAGAGGGACGGTTATCACCCCTCCACTTT.

The rearrangement uses TRBV18 and TRBJ2-5; 7 bases map to TRBD1. This CDR3 spans 19 amino acids. J was trimmed by 2 bases and V by 2 bases; bases with no gene match: 17. The germline CDR1 and CDR2 sequences are KGHSH and LQKENI. This CDR3 reads CASSPERRGRLGNQETQYF. The DNA of the CDR3 is TGTGCCAGCTCACCAGAGCGAAGGGGGCGTTTGGGTAATCAAGAGACCCAGTACTTC.

V usage is TRBV5-1 and J usage is TRBJ2-3; no clear D gene. Germline CDR1 SGHRS, CDR2 YFSETQ. The length of the CDR3 is 15 residues. V was cut by 3 bases and J by 6 bases, with 17 bases left in between. The DNA of the CDR3 is TGCGCCAGCAGCTGGGCCGGGCTAGAACCGGATACGCAGTATTTT. Translation: CASSWAGLEPDTQYF.

The genes are TRBV5-4 and TRBJ1-1, with a weak D call TRBD1 (5 bases). Germline assignment: CDR1 SGHNT and CDR2 YYREEE (reference sequence). The CDR3 sequence is 15 residues long. The V end lost 2 bases, the J end lost 1 base, and 12 bases lay between the germline ends. CDR3 protein: CASSLETGGNTEAFF. For the CDR3, the DNA is TGTGCCAGCAGCTTAGAAACAGGAGGGAACACTGAAGCTTTCTTT.